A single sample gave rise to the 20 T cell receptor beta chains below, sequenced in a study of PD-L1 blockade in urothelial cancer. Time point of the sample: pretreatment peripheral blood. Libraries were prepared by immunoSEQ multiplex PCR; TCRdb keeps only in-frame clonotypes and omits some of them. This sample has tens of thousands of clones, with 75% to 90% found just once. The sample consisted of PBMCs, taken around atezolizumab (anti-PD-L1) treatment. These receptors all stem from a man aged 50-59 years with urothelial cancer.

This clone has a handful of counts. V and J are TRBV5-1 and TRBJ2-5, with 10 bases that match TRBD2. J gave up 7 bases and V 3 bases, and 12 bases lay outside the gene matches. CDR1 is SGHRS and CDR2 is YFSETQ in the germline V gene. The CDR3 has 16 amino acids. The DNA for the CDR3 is TGCGCCAGCAGCTCGCCGACTAGCGGGCTACGATGGACCCAGTACTTC. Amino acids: CASSSPTSGLRWTQYF.

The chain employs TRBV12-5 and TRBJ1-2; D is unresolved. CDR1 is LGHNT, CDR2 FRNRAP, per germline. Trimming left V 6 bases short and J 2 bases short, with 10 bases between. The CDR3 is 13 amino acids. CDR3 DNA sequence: TGTGCTAGTGGACTCGAACTAAACTATGGCTACACCTTC. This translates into CASGLELNYGYTF.

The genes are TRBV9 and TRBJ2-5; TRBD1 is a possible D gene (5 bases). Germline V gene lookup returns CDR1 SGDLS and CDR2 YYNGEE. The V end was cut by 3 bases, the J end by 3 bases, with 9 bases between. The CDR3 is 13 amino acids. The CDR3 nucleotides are TGTGCCAGCAGCGAGGGGTATAAAGAGACCCAGTACTTC. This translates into CASSEGYKETQYF.

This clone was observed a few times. The CDR3 loop reads CASISGEIYSPLHF. CDR3 DNA: TGCGCCAGCATTTCAGGGGAAATCTATTCACCCCTCCACTTT. V is TRBV10-1 and J is TRBJ1-6, with a weak D call TRBD1 (6 bases). The germline V gene encodes CDR1 WNHNN and CDR2 SYGVQD (reference sequence). The V gene lost 7 bases and the J gene lost 8 bases, with 15 bases spanning the gap. This CDR3 comprises 14 residues.

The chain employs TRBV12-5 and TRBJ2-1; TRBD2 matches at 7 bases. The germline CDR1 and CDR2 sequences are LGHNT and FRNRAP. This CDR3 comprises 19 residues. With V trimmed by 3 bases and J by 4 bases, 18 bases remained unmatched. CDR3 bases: TGTGCTAGTGGTTTAGAGTCGGGGGGTTTTCAACGACAATACAATGAGCAGTTCTTC. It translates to CASGLESGGFQRQYNEQFF.

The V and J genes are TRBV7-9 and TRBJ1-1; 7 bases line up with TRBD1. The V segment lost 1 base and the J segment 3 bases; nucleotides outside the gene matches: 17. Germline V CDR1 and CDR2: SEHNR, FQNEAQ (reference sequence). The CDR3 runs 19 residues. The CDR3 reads CASSLVVAGPGGVDTEAFF. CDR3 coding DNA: TGTGCCAGCAGCTTAGTGGTAGCGGGGCCAGGGGGTGTCGACACTGAAGCTTTCTTT.

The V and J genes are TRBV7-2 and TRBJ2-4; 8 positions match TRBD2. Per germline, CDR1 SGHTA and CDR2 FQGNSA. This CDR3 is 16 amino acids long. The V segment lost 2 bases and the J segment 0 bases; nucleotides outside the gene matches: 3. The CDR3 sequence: CASSLNRGGAKNIQYF. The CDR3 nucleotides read TGTGCCAGCAGCTTAAATCGGGGGGGAGCCAAAAACATTCAGTACTTC. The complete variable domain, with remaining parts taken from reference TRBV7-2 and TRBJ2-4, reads GAGVSQSPSNKVTEKGKDVELRCDPISGHTALYWYRQSLGQGLEFLIYFQGNSAPDKSGLPSDRFSAERTGGSVSTLTIQRTQQEDSAVYLCASSLNRGGAKNIQYFGAGTRLSVL.

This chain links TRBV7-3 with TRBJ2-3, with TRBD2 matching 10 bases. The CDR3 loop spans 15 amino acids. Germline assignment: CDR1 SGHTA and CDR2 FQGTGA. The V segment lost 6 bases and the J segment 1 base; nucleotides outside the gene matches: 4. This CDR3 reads CASSPSGRGTDTQYF. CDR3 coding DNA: TGTGCCAGCAGTCCGAGCGGGAGGGGCACAGATACGCAGTATTTT.

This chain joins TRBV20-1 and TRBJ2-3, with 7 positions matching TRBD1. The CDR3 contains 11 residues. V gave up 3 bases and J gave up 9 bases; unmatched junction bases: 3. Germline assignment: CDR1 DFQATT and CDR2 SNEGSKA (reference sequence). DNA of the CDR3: TGCAGTGCTAGGGACAGGCCGACGCAGTATTTT. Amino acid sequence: CSARDRPTQYF.

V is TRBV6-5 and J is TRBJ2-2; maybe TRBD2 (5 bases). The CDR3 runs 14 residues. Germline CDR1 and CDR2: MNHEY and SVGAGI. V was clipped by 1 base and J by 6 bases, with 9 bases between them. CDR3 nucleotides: TGTGCCAGCAGTTACTACGGGGTGGCCGGGGAGCTGTTTTTT. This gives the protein CASSYYGVAGELFF.

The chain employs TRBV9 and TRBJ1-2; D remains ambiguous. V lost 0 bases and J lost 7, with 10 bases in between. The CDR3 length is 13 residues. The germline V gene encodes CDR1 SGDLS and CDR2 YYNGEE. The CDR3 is CASSVVLFSGYTF. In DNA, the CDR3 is TGTGCCAGCAGCGTAGTTCTTTTTAGTGGCTACACCTTC. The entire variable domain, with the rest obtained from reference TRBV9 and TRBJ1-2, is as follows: DSGVTQTPKHLITATGQRVTLRCSPRSGDLSVYWYQQSLDQGLQFLIQYYNGEERAKGNILERFSAQQFPDLHSELNLSSLELGDSALYFCASSVVLFSGYTFGSGTRLTVV.

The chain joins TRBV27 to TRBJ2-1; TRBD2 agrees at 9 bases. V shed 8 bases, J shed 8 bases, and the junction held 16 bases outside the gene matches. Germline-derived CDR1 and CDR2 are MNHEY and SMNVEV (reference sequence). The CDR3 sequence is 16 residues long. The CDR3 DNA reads TGTGCCAGCCGGCCCCGCGGCGGCGGGGGGGCGGATGAGCAGTTCTTC. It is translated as CASRPRGGGGADEQFF.

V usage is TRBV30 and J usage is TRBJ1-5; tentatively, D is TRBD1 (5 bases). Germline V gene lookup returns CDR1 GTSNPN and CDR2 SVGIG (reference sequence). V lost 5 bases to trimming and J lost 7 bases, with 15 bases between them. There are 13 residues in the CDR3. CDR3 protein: CAWQGLTGQPQHF. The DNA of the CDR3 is TGTGCCTGGCAAGGGCTTACAGGCCAGCCCCAGCATTTT.

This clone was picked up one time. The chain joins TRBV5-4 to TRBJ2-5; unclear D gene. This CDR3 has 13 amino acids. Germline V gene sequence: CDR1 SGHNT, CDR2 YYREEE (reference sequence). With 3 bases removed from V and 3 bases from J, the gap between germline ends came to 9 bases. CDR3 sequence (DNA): TGTGCCAGCAGCTCCCGGGTGGAAGAGACCCAGTACTTC. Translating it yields CASSSRVEETQYF.

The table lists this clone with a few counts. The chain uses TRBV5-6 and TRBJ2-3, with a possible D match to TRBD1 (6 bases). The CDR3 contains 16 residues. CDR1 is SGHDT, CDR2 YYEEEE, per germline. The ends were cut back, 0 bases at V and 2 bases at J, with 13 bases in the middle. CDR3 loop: CASSLVLGATTDTQYF. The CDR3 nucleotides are TGTGCCAGCAGCTTGGTCTTGGGGGCCACCACAGATACGCAGTATTTT.

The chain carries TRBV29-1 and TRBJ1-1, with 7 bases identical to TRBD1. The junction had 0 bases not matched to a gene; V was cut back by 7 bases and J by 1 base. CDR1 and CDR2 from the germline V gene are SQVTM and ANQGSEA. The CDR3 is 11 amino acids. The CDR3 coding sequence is TGCAGCGGGGACAGGAACACTGAAGCTTTCTTT. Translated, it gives CSGDRNTEAFF.

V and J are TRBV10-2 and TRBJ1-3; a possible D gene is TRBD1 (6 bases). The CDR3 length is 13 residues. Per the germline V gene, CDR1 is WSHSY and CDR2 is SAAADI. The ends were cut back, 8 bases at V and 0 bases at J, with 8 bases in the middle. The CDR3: CASGQFSGNTIYF. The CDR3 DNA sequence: TGCGCCAGCGGACAGTTCTCTGGAAACACCATATATTTT.

Here the CDR3 reads CASSPRREGDGIQYF. In DNA form, the CDR3 reads TGTGCCAGCAGCCCCCGTAGGGAGGGAGATGGCATTCAGTACTTC. The gene calls are TRBV7-8 and TRBJ2-4; 7 bases agree with TRBD2. The CDR3 is made up of 15 amino acids. V lost 5 bases, J lost 9 bases, and 13 bases stayed unmatched. Germline V CDR1 and CDR2: SGHVS, FQNEAQ.

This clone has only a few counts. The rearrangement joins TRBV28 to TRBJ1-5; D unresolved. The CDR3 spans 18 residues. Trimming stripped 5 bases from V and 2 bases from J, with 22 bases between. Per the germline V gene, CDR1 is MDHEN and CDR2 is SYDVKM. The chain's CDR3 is CASSPSRGLGSGNQPQHF. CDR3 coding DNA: TGTGCCAGCAGTCCCTCTCGGGGTCTCGGATCAGGCAATCAGCCCCAGCATTTT.

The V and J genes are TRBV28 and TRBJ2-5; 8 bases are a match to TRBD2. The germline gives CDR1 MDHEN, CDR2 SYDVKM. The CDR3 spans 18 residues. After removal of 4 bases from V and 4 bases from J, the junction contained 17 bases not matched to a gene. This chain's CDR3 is CASSSPVSGGSLGETQYF. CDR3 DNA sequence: TGTGCCAGCAGTTCCCCAGTGAGCGGGGGTTCTCTAGGAGAGACCCAGTACTTC.